This TCR beta chain originates from a study of chemoradiotherapy in HPV16-positive cancers. Study-wide findings and caveats: For HPV16-positive patients, expanding HPV-responsive T cells associated with longer recurrence-free survival. Candidate HPV-specific clones and E7-related TCR motifs grew in tumor during treatment. Functional assays defining HPV-specific T cells used only a couple of HPV16-positive patients.

This CDR3 has 13 residues. The V and J ends lost 1 base and 10 bases respectively, with 11 bases between them. The germline gives CDR1 SEHNR, CDR2 FQNEAQ (reference sequence). Concerning this clone itself: The antigen is undetermined.

The repertoire was sequenced with immunoSEQ multiplex PCR; TCRdb's copy has only in-frame clones and lacks some. Of about 5,600 clones in the sample, 65% to 90% were seen once. Over chemoradiotherapy, repertoires were sampled more than once. The rearrangement joins TRBV7-9 to TRBJ2-1; D call uncertain. Sequenced here: tumor tissue, sampled from a patient who underwent chemoradiotherapy. The source of this sequence is a human donor with HPV-associated anogenital cancer. The CDR3 nucleotides read TGTGCCAGCAGCTTAGTCTTGGTTGGGGAGCAGTTCTTC. It specifies CASSLVLVGEQFF.